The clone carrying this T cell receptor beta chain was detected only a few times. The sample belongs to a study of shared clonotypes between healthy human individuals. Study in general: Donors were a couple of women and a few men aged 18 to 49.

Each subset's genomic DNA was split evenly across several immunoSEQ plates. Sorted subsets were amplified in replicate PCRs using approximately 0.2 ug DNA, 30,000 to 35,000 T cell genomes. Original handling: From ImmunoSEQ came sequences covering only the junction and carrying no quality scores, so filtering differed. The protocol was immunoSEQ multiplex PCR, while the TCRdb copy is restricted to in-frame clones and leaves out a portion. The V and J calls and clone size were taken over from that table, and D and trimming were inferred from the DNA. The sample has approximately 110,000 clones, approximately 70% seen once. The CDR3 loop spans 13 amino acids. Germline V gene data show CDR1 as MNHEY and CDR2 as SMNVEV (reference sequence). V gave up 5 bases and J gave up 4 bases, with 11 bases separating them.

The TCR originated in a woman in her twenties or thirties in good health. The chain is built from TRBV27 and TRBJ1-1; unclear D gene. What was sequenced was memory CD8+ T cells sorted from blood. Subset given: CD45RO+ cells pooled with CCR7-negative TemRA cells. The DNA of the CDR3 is TGTGCCAGCAGTCCTAGGCCGGGCACTGAAGCTTTCTTT. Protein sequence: CASSPRPGTEAFF.